This TCR beta chain was profiled in a study of CD8+ T cells in alopecia areata. For the study at large: Oral tofacitinib, 5 to 10 mg twice daily, was given in an open-label trial. After 6 to 18 months of tofacitinib, follow-up continued 6 months off drug. The study, taken as a whole, reports: Mice showed TCR sharing more clearly than patients did, possibly owing to HLA.

Notes on this clone: Its antigen is currently unknown.

Treatment in this sample: oral pan-JAK inhibitor, 5-10 mg twice daily. Alopecia areata patients provided lesional scalp punch biopsies and peripheral blood, both collected for the study. From germline, CDR1 is MNHEY and CDR2 SMNVEV (reference sequence). The CDR3 is 12 residues long. The V end was cut by 4 bases, the J end by 3 bases, with 7 bases between. In each case, RNA was isolated and then reverse transcribed into cDNA as the sequencing template. Some clones are missing from TCRdb's copy, which holds only in-frame ones; the method was immunoSEQ multiplex PCR. This table holds 150,000 to 200,000 clones, around 51% found once.

The chain recombines TRBV27 with TRBJ2-7; D tentatively fits TRBD1 or TRBD2 (5 bases each). This TCR was sampled from a human donor with alopecia areata. This material consisted of CD8+ T cells sorted from blood, taken at roughly week 52, from a patient treated with tofacitinib. The CDR3 bases are TGTGCCAGCAGTTCGAGGGGCTACGAGCAGTACTTC. This sequence encodes CASSSRGYEQYF.